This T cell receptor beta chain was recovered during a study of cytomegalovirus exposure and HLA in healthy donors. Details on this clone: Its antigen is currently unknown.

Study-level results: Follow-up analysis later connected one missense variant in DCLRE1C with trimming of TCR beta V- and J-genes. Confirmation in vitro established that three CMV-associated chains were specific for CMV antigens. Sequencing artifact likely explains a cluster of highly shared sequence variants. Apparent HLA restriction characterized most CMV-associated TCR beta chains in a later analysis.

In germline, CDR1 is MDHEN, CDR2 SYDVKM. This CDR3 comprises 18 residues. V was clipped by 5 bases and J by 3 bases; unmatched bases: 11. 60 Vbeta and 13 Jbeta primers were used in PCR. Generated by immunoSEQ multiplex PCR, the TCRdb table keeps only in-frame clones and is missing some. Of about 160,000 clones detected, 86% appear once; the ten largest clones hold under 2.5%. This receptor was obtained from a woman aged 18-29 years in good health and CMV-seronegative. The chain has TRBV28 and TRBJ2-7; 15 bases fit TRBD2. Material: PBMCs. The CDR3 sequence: CASSPGTSGRHPYYEQYF. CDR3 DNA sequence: TGTGCCAGCAGTCCCGGGACTAGCGGGAGGCACCCTTACTACGAGCAGTACTTC.